The 14 T cell receptor beta chains reported below all come from one sample, sequenced in a study of cytomegalovirus exposure and HLA in healthy donors. The primer mix had 60 Vbeta and 13 Jbeta primers. The data were produced by immunoSEQ multiplex PCR, yet TCRdb's version contains in-frame clones alone and is incomplete. The sample lists fewer than 120,000 clones; just over 75% were seen once. The sample taken for sequencing was PBMCs. The receptor set was obtained from a man aged 25 to 45 in good health and CMV-seropositive.

The V and J genes are TRBV9 and TRBJ1-2, with a possible D match to TRBD1 (6 bases). From germline, CDR1 is SGDLS and CDR2 YYNGEE. Between the trimmed V and J ends, which lost 4 bases and 5 bases, there was a span of 18 bases. This CDR3 is built from 15 residues. CDR3: CASSSPHREGYGYTF. The CDR3 DNA reads as TGTGCCAGCAGCTCCCCGCACAGGGAAGGTTATGGCTACACCTTC.

The chain has TRBV5-6 and TRBJ2-7; tentative D call: TRBD2 (6 bases). The CDR3 covers 15 residues. V was cut by 1 base and J by 2 bases, with 13 bases left in between. The germline V gene has CDR1 SGHDT and CDR2 YYEEEE. The CDR3 bases are TGTGCCAGCAGCTTGCCTGGGGGGAACCCCTACGAGCAGTACTTC. This gives the protein CASSLPGGNPYEQYF.

The rearrangement links TRBV7-9 to TRBJ2-3; 13 bases agree with TRBD2. The CDR3 consists of 18 residues. In germline, CDR1 is SEHNR, CDR2 FQNEAQ (reference sequence). After removal of 3 bases from V and 4 bases from J, the junction contained 10 bases not matched to a gene. CDR3 region: CASSLPLAGGPKADTQYF. CDR3 coding DNA: TGTGCCAGCAGCTTGCCACTAGCGGGGGGGCCAAAGGCAGATACGCAGTATTTT.

The chain links TRBV4-1 to TRBJ2-3; possibly TRBD1 for D (6 bases). The ends were cut back, 3 bases at V and 0 bases at J, with 13 bases in the middle. The CDR3 is 16 amino acids. Germline CDR1 is MGHRA and CDR2 is YSYEKL. CDR3 coding DNA: TGCGCCAGCAGCCATGCTAACAGGGCCAGCACAGATACGCAGTATTTT. This gives the protein CASSHANRASTDTQYF.

This clone was found a few times. The V and J genes are TRBV11-2 and TRBJ2-1, with TRBD1 matching over 7 bases. The V segment lost 8 bases and the J segment 0 bases; nucleotides outside the gene matches: 4. In germline, CDR1 is SGHAT, CDR2 FQNNGV. There are 14 residues in the CDR3. The CDR3 protein is CASAQGSSYNEQFF. The CDR3 bases are TGTGCCAGCGCACAGGGGAGCTCCTACAATGAGCAGTTCTTC.

CDR3 sequence (DNA): TGTGCCTGGAGTGGAGTGAGCTCCTATAATTCACCCCTCCACTTT. Translated, it gives CAWSGVSSYNSPLHF. This chain connects TRBV30 to TRBJ1-6; D unclear. Germline CDR1 and CDR2: GTSNPN and SVGIG (reference sequence). The CDR3 is made up of 15 amino acids. V was cut by 1 base and J by 0 bases, with 7 bases left in between.

The chain has TRBV27 and TRBJ2-3, with 8 nucleotides matching TRBD1. The CDR3 extends over 15 amino acids. V lost 2 bases and J lost 2; bases outside the gene matches: 3. The germline CDR1 and CDR2 sequences are MNHEY and SMNVEV (reference sequence). The CDR3 nucleotides read TGTGCCAGCAGTTTACAGGGGGCCTCCACAGATACGCAGTATTTT. Its translation is CASSLQGASTDTQYF.

The J gene is TRBJ2-1, the V gene TRBV15, with D hard to call. V gave up 7 bases and J gave up 4 bases, with 17 bases separating them. This CDR3 comprises 15 residues. CDR1 LNHNV and CDR2 YYDKDF come from the germline V gene (reference sequence). The CDR3 here is CATISPTARYNEQFF. For the CDR3, the DNA is TGTGCCACCATCAGCCCCACAGCACGGTACAATGAGCAGTTCTTC.

This chain links TRBV30 with TRBJ2-3; 8 positions match TRBD1. The CDR3 sequence is 13 residues long. CDR1 GTSNPN and CDR2 SVGIG come from the germline V gene (reference sequence). Trimming took 5 bases from V and 3 from J; bases not matched to a gene: 4. The CDR3 protein is CAWARGLTDTQYF. In DNA form, the CDR3 reads TGTGCCTGGGCCAGGGGGCTGACAGATACGCAGTATTTT.

This clone showed up just once. The CDR3 DNA is TGTGCCAGCAGCCAGATCTTAGCGGGGGGAGACAATGAGCAGTTCTTC. Translation gives CASSQILAGGDNEQFF. This chain links TRBV4-2 with TRBJ2-1; 10 bases are a match to TRBD2. CDR3 length equals 16 residues. Trimming at V came to 3 bases and at J to 5 bases, leaving 7 bases not matched to a gene. Germline CDR1 is LGHNA and CDR2 is YNFKEQ.

The table lists this clone with a count of one. The chain employs TRBV7-2 and TRBJ2-2; tentatively, D is TRBD2 (6 bases). Germline values: CDR1 SGHTA, CDR2 FQGNSA. This CDR3 has 16 amino acids. V gave up 5 bases and J gave up 0 bases, with 13 bases separating them. The CDR3 region has the DNA TGTGCCAGCAGCGCTACCGGGACTGCGAACACCGGGGAGCTGTTTTTT. Protein sequence: CASSATGTANTGELFF.

This clone was picked up a small number of times. The CDR3 region is CASSLGYRSGDNTDTQYF. The CDR3 DNA follows: TGTGCCAGCAGCTTAGGGTATAGGAGCGGGGATAACACAGATACGCAGTATTTT. The chain combines TRBV11-2 with TRBJ2-3, with 7 bases that match TRBD2. Germline assignment: CDR1 SGHAT and CDR2 FQNNGV. The ends lost 1 base at V and 2 bases at J; junction bases unmatched: 12. The CDR3 is 18 residues long.

The chain employs TRBV4-3 and TRBJ2-1; 10 bases line up with TRBD2. CDR1 LGHNA and CDR2 YSLEER come from the germline V gene. Trimming cost V 1 base and J 8 bases; bases outside gene matches: 8. This CDR3 is 16 amino acids long. The CDR3 DNA is TGCGCCAGCAGCCAAGGGAGCGGGGGGGCCTTGGATGAGCAGTTCTTC. Protein: CASSQGSGGALDEQFF.

The V and J genes are TRBV4-3 and TRBJ1-5, with TRBD1 matching over 7 bases. The V and J ends lost 5 bases and 2 bases, in that order; junction bases with no gene match: 3. The CDR3 runs to 14 residues. CDR1 and CDR2 (germline): LGHNA, YSLEER. The CDR3 DNA reads TGCGCCAGCAGCGGGACAGCCGGCAATCAGCCCCAGCATTTT. Its protein is CASSGTAGNQPQHF.